This T cell receptor beta chain stems from a study of beta chain features in type 1 diabetes. About the research overall: All samples combined gave roughly 100,000,000 sorted cells for examination.

Sorted populations were all over 98% pure. With 4 bases removed from V and 3 bases from J, the gap between germline ends came to 24 bases. CDR1 SGHAT and CDR2 FQNNGV come from the germline V gene. This CDR3 is built from 18 residues. Study-level results: Shorter templates might be favored by PCR, and equally so in patients and in controls.

Remarks on this clone: Antigen specificity is unknown.

Since all of the isolated RNA was reverse transcribed, expressed TCRB transcripts were what got sequenced. TCRdb's copy holds only in-frame clones and misses some; the assay was immunoSEQ multiplex PCR. The data show around 430,000 clones, 25% to 35% seen once. This TCR was sampled from a man younger than 35 in good health. The sequencing input was naive CD4+ T cells from blood. The rearrangement joins TRBV11-2 to TRBJ2-5; D unclear. CDR3 sequence (DNA): TGTGCCAGCAGCTCCTCATCCGGGCTGATCCTGATAGAAGAGACCCAGTACTTC. Its translation: CASSSSSGLILIEETQYF.